A single sample is the source of the 8 T cell receptor beta chains below, sequenced in a study of control samples from healthy donors and cancer patients. The assay was immunoSEQ multiplex PCR, and TCRdb's table has in-frame clones only and misses some. The sample has 95,000 to 150,000 clones; 70% to 90% are singletons. The specimen was blood. Every receptor here comes from a man aged 45 to 65 in good health.

The count of this clone is one. The chain links TRBV5-1 to TRBJ2-1; D gene unclear. Germline values: CDR1 SGHRS, CDR2 YFSETQ. The CDR3 contains 12 residues. Trimming removed 5 bases from V and 7 bases from J, with 10 bases in between. In nucleotides, the CDR3 is TGCGCCAGCAGTACCCTCGGGAATGAGCAGTTCTTC. Protein product: CASSTLGNEQFF.

The CDR3 DNA sequence: TGCGCCAGCAGCTCAGGGAGGGGGGTAGAGACCCAGTACTTC. Translating gives CASSSGRGVETQYF. The rearrangement joins TRBV5-1 to TRBJ2-5, with a tentative D call TRBD2 (7 bases). Trimming left V 3 bases short and J 4 bases short, with 13 bases between. The CDR3 has 14 amino acids. From germline, CDR1 is SGHRS and CDR2 YFSETQ.

The rearrangement joins TRBV6-5 to TRBJ1-3, with D hard to call. Germline CDR1 and CDR2: MNHEY and SVGAGI. The germline V and J ends were trimmed by 2 bases and 4 bases, with 9 bases remaining between them. CDR3 length: 14 amino acids. The CDR3 DNA sequence: TGTGCCAGCAGTTACGCCAGATACGGAAACACCATATATTTT. Amino acids: CASSYARYGNTIYF.

The rearrangement links TRBV24-1 to TRBJ1-1, with TRBD1 identical over 10 bases. This CDR3 is built from 13 residues. The germline V gene has CDR1 KGHDR and CDR2 SFDVKD. The V and J ends lost 6 bases and 5 bases, in that order; junction bases with no gene match: 2. The CDR3, as DNA: TGTGCCACCAGTCTGGGACAGGGGACTGAAGCTTTCTTT. Protein: CATSLGQGTEAFF.

V is TRBV14 and J is TRBJ1-6; no clear D. Per germline, CDR1 SGHDN and CDR2 FVKESK. CDR3 length: 13 amino acids. Trimming removed 0 bases at V and 10 bases at J, with 7 bases between. For the CDR3, the DNA is TGTGCCAGCAGCCAAGATTCGGAGTCACCCCTCCACTTT. It specifies CASSQDSESPLHF.

The chain links TRBV27 to TRBJ2-1; 7 nucleotides match TRBD2. The V and J ends lost 7 bases and 10 bases, in that order; junction bases with no gene match: 7. The germline gives CDR1 MNHEY, CDR2 SMNVEV (reference sequence). The CDR3 loop spans 12 amino acids. As DNA, the CDR3 is TGTGCCAGCAAGGGTGGGGGGGTAGAGCAGTTCTTC. Translating gives CASKGGGVEQFF.

J is TRBJ1-2 and V is TRBV2, with D perhaps matching TRBD1 (5 bases). The CDR3 has 14 amino acids. Trimming shortened V by 5 bases and J by 0 bases, and 10 bases separated the two germline ends. In germline, CDR1 is SNHLY, CDR2 FYNNEI. The DNA for the CDR3 is TGTGCCAGCAGTTCCGGGACGGCTAACTATGGCTACACCTTC. Amino acid sequence: CASSSGTANYGYTF.

The J gene is TRBJ1-2, the V gene TRBV5-6; no reliable D call. The CDR3 is 13 amino acids. V gave up 0 bases and J gave up 4 bases, with 7 bases separating them. Germline values: CDR1 SGHDT, CDR2 YYEEEE. Written as DNA, the CDR3 is TGTGCCAGCAGCTTGGAGGGCCGCTATGGCTACACCTTC. This translates into CASSLEGRYGYTF.